This is a list of T cell receptor beta chains from one sample in a study of T-cell reconstitution after alpha-beta-depleted transplantation in children. Via MiXCR, TCRdb re-called the PCR reads, giving one row per CDR3 protein. The sample includes fewer than 550,000 distinct CDR3 sequences, over 10% of them seen just once. Material: PBMCs, mostly from graft donor cells, obtained 180 days after TCRalphabeta/CD19-depleted stem cell transplant. These receptors were taken from a female patient under 10 years old who had a stem cell transplant for aplastic anemia, so the T cells may come from the graft donor. CDR3s include the opening cysteine and the closing phenylalanine or tryptophan. A D gene is named only where the DNA matches it firmly. The listing skips clone size in some rows; elsewhere it reads once, few, many or a size class.

TRBD2 | TRBJ2-3 | few | TRBV12-3/TRBV12-4 | TGTGCCAGCATCCCCGGAATAACTAGCGGAGCAGCTAGCACAGATACGCAGTATTTT | CASIPGITSGAASTDTQYF
TRBD2 | TRBJ2-4 | NA | TRBV6-5 | TGTGCCAGCAGTTACTCGACTAGCAGGCACATTCAGTACTTC | CASSYSTSRHIQYF
TRBD2 | TRBJ2-3 | NA | TRBV10-3 | TGTGCCATCAGTGAGCGAGCGGGGGGGTTACCAGATACGCAGTATTTT | CAISERAGGLPDTQYF
TRBD2 | TRBJ2-3 | NA | TRBV20-1 | TGCAGTGCTAGAGGGGAACTAGCGGGAGGGCCGACAGATACGCAGTATTTT | CSARGELAGGPTDTQYF
TRBD2 | TRBJ2-5 | many | TRBV20-1 | TGCAGTGCTAGAGATCCGGGACTACCCCAAGAGACCCAGTACTTC | CSARDPGLPQETQYF
NA | TRBJ1-4 | few | TRBV4-3 | TGCGCCAGCAGTTGGGTGAGGTCTCTAGAGGATGAAAAACTGTTTTTT | CASSWVRSLEDEKLFF
TRBD1 | TRBJ1-1 | many | TRBV29-1 | TGCAGCGTGCGACAGGGGAACACTGAAGCTTTCTTT | CSVRQGNTEAFF
TRBD2 | TRBJ2-2 | NA | TRBV11-3 | TGTGCCAGCAGACAGGGACTAGCGAACACCGGGGAGCTGTTTTTT | CASRQGLANTGELFF
TRBD2 | TRBJ2-7 | NA | TRBV6-2/TRBV6-3 | TGTGCCAGCAAATTAGCGGGAAGTTCAAGCTCCGAGCAGTACTTC | CASKLAGSSSSEQYF
TRBD2 | TRBJ2-7 | NA | TRBV7-8 | TGTGCCAGCAGCTTAAGCAGGGTAGCGGGAGACCTTTACGAGCAGTACTTC | CASSLSRVAGDLYEQYF
TRBD2 | TRBJ2-2 | once | TRBV12-5 | TGTGCTAGTGCCCCGCCGTGGGGTAGCGGGAACACCGGGGGGCTGTTTTTT | CASAPPWGSGNTGGLFF
NA | TRBJ1-4 | few | TRBV10-3 | TGTGCCATCAGTGAGTCAGGGGCGCTGAGTGAAAAACTGTTTTTT | CAISESGALSEKLFF
NA | TRBJ1-1 | few | TRBV27 | TGTGCCAGCTGGGAGGAGAGCACTGAAGCTTTCTTT | CASWEESTEAFF
TRBD2 | TRBJ2-3 | many | TRBV5-1 | TGCGCCAGCAGCTCGAGCGGGGGTCCTAGCACAGATACGCAGTATTTT | CASSSSGGPSTDTQYF
NA | TRBJ2-2 | NA | TRBV20-1 | TGCAGTGCTAGAGATCCTGGGAGAGGTAGCGGGGAGCTGTTTTTT | CSARDPGRGSGELFF
NA | TRBJ1-2 | NA | TRBV7-6 | TGTGCCAGCAGCTCCGGGGGGGCGGGCTACACCTTC | CASSSGGAGYTF
TRBD1 | TRBJ2-1 | NA | TRBV12-3/TRBV12-4 | TGTGCCAGCAGACGCGACAGGGGAGAGGGTCACAATGAGCAGTTCTTC | CASRRDRGEGHNEQFF
NA | TRBJ2-1 | NA | TRBV7-2 | TGTGCCAGCAGCTTAGGGGGTATAGGCCGCTCCTACAATGACCAGTTCTTC | CASSLGGIGRSYNDQFF
TRBD1 | TRBJ1-1 | many | TRBV29-1 | TGCAGCGTTGAAACTGGGACAGGAAGGGACACTGAAGCTTTCTTT | CSVETGTGRDTEAFF
TRBD1 | TRBJ2-4 | few | TRBV7-9 | TGTGCCAGCAGCCTCTATCGGACAGGGGTCAAAAACATTCAGTACTTC | CASSLYRTGVKNIQYF
NA | TRBJ2-2 | NA | TRBV12-3/TRBV12-4 | TGTGCCAGCAGTTTACTTTATGGGGCAACTAACACCGGGGAGCTGTTTTTT | CASSLLYGATNTGELFF
NA | TRBJ1-3 | NA | TRBV28 | TGTGCCAGCGGCGGAGGGGCTGCTGGAAACACCATATATTTT | CASGGGAAGNTIYF
NA | TRBJ2-5 | NA | TRBV5-8 | TGTGCCAGCAGCTTGGGTCACAGGAACCAAGAGACCCAGTACTTC | CASSLGHRNQETQYF
TRBD1 | TRBJ1-2 | few | TRBV5-1 | TGCGCCAGCAGCTCGACAGGGGGCCTTTATGGCTACACCTTC | CASSSTGGLYGYTF
NA | TRBJ2-2 | NA | TRBV20-1 | TGCAGTGCTAGACGTCAGATCGGCGGGGAGCTGTTTTTT | CSARRQIGGELFF
NA | TRBJ2-4 | many | TRBV11-2 | TGTGCCAGCAGCTTAATGGGCGGCCTAGCCAAAAACATTCAGTACTTC | CASSLMGGLAKNIQYF
NA | TRBJ1-2 | few | TRBV19 | TGTGCCCATGGAGGAGCGTATGGCTACACCTTC | CAHGGAYGYTF
NA | TRBJ2-2 | many | TRBV5-1 | TGCGCCAGCAGCTTGGTATCGGGAACCGGGGAGCTGTTTTTT | CASSLVSGTGELFF
TRBD2 | TRBJ2-7 | few | TRBV10-3 | TGTGCCATCAGTGAAGCGGGAGGGCCCTACGAGCAGTACTTC | CAISEAGGPYEQYF